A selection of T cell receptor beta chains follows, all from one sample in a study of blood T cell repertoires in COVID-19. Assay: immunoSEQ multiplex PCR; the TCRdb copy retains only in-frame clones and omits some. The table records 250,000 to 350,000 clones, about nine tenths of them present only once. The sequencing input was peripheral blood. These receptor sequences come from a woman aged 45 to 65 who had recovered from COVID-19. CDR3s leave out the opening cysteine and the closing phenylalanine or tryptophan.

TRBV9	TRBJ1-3	ASSAGGQGISGNTIY
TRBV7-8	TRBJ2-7	ASSLLAGEGEQY
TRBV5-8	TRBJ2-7	ASSLVGREAEQY
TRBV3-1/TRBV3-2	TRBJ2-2	ASSQAVRSGPGELF
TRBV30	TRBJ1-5	AWTQGGGQPQH
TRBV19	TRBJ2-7	ASSIDQASSYEQY
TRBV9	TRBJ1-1	ASSFVENTEAF
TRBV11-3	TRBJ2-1	ASSLGGTNNEQF
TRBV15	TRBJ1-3	ATSVDKISGNTIY
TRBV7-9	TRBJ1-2	ASSLLQEANYGYT
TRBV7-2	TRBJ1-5	ASSPSPDRTNSNQPQH
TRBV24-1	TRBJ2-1	ATSDVRDRGPYNEQF
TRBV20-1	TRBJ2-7	SARDQGTVL
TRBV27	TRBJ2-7	ASSSPGTAIYEQY
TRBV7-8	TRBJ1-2	ASSLEGGRNYGYT
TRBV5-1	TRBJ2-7	ASSLARSSYEQY
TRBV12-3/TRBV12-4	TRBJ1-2	ASVTDYGYT
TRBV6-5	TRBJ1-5	ASGTGDFYQPQH
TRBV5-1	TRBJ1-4	ASSLNPGNEKLF
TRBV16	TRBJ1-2	ASSHGQAAGYT
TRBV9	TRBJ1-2	ASSVGGLYGYT
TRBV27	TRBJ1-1	ASSFSVNTEAF
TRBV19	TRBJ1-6	ASSMTPGTTGGSPLH